The rows below give T cell receptor beta chains drawn from one sample of a study of human T cells and chemical hapten exposure. TCRdb itself ran the RACE reads through MiXCR, one entry per CDR3 protein. The table has about 350,000 distinct CDR3 sequences, about 6% seen once. The sequencing used whole blood, collected in connection with sensitization to the hapten diphenylcyclopropenone (DPC). The receptors were sampled from a woman under 30 with alopecia areata. Some clones in this sample may be carry-over from other donors' samples. Each CDR3 is given without its conserved first and last residue. The order of the fields is J gene, V gene, CDR3 protein.

TRBJ1-5	TRBV4-1	ASSQADRAFQPQH
TRBJ1-5	TRBV7-8	ASSLDFSGNQPQH
TRBJ2-7	TRBV18	ASSPMSSPYEQY
TRBJ1-1	TRBV24-1	ATSDEKNTEAF
TRBJ2-5	TRBV12-3/TRBV12-4	ASSLLAGQPAQY
TRBJ2-7	TRBV5-4	ASRPPGGEQY
TRBJ1-1	TRBV4-3	ASSQDGVDTEAF
TRBJ1-2	TRBV6-1	ASSSDRGPFCYT
TRBJ2-6	TRBV28	ASSFDPRDLT
TRBJ2-7	TRBV6-5	ASRKRGSSYEQY
TRBJ1-6	TRBV6-5	ASSRTDPSSYNSPLH
TRBJ1-2	TRBV5-4	ASSSGEDYGYT
TRBJ1-3	TRBV7-9	ASSFPPGLLSGNTIY
TRBJ1-6	TRBV27	ASMFRRGSPLH
TRBJ1-4	TRBV11-2	ASSWRQGAWEREKLF